The 24 T cell receptor beta chains below come from one sample, sequenced in a study of T cells expressing NK-cell markers. TCRdb reprocessed the 5' RACE reads; each CDR3 protein has one entry and no DNA is given. The sample table includes about 260,000 distinct CDR3 sequences. Sequenced input: blood T cells: a sorted CD56 or NKG2C T cell subset, CD4+ or CD8+ T cells, or bulk PBMC T cells (not recorded which). These receptors came from a woman between 18 and 70 years old in good health.

The CDR3 reads CASRPGTSGRVWEQYF. The rearrangement links TRBV28 to TRBJ2-7; TCRdb's D gene call, TRBD2, goes unchecked for lack of DNA. The CDR3 totals 16 residues. Germline V gene sequence: CDR1 MDHEN, CDR2 SYDVKM.

The genes are TRBV20-1 and TRBJ2-3; TCRdb picks TRBD2, but there is no DNA to check that call. Germline-derived CDR1 and CDR2 are DFQATT and SNEGSKA (reference sequence). The CDR3 contains 15 residues. CDR3 loop: CSASVAGGITDTQYF.

This chain connects TRBV4-1 to TRBJ2-2. The CDR3 extends over 18 amino acids. CDR1 is MGHRA, CDR2 YSYEKL, per germline. CDR3 region: CASSPETFQRLATGELFF.

The chain is built from TRBV20-1 and TRBJ2-7; there is no DNA to check the TCRdb D call of TRBD1. The CDR3 is 14 residues long. Germline-derived CDR1 and CDR2 are DFQATT and SNEGSKA (reference sequence). CDR3 loop: CSARGALLKYEQYF.

The rearrangement links TRBV14 to TRBJ2-1; there is no DNA to check the TCRdb D call of TRBD2. The CDR3 runs 16 residues. In germline, CDR1 is SGHDN, CDR2 FVKESK. The CDR3 spells CASSKRLAGGPLWQFF.

The genes are TRBV9 and TRBJ1-3. Germline CDR1 reads SGDLS; CDR2 reads YYNGEE. CDR3 length equals 16 residues. This CDR3 reads CASSVVDLISGNTIYF.

The V call is TRBV20-1, the J call TRBJ2-3; TCRdb indicates TRBD2, and absent DNA this call remains unverified. Germline CDR1 DFQATT, CDR2 SNEGSKA (reference sequence). The CDR3 covers 15 residues. CDR3 amino acids: CSARDTREVSDTQYF.

This sequence joins TRBV30 and TRBJ2-4; there is no DNA to check the TCRdb D call of TRBD1. Germline CDR1 GTSNPN, CDR2 SVGIG (reference sequence). The CDR3 extends over 16 amino acids. The CDR3 here is CAWSQNHGGAKNIQYF.

The chain uses TRBV24-1 and TRBJ2-1; TCRdb's D gene call, TRBD2, goes unchecked for lack of DNA. Per the germline V gene, CDR1 is KGHDR and CDR2 is SFDVKD. The CDR3 totals 14 residues. This CDR3 is CATQAGGAYNEQFF.

The gene calls are TRBV6-5 and TRBJ1-3. Looked up from germline, CDR1 is MNHEY and CDR2 is SVGAGI. The CDR3 runs to 14 residues. CDR3: CASSSASSGNTIYF.

The chain carries TRBV5-8 and TRBJ2-7; TCRdb reports TRBD1, a call that lacks DNA to check it against. The CDR3 is made up of 15 amino acids. Germline-derived CDR1 and CDR2 are SGHTS and YDEGEE. The CDR3 loop reads CASSLDRGPSYEQYF. The full variable domain, rest sourced from reference TRBV5-8 and TRBJ2-7, is EAGVTQSPTHLIKTRGQQATLRCSPISGHTSVYWYQQALGLGLQFLLWYDEGEERNRGNFPPRFSGRQFPNYSSELNVNALELEDSALYLCASSLDRGPSYEQYFGPGTRLTVT.

The chain carries TRBV12-3 or TRBV12-4 and TRBJ1-5; TCRdb's D call, TRBD1, is unchecked because there is no DNA. The CDR3 contains 15 residues. CDR3 residues: CASRQDSLPNQPQHF.

The V and J genes are TRBV6-1 and TRBJ2-5; TCRdb's assignment of TRBD1 cannot be checked, as there is no DNA. The CDR3 is 15 residues long. Germline CDR1 and CDR2: MNHNS and SASEGT. The CDR3 spells CASIYTGGDQETQYF.

The chain carries TRBV12-3 or TRBV12-4 and TRBJ2-5; TCRdb's D call, TRBD2, is unchecked because there is no DNA. The CDR3 covers 16 residues. This CDR3 is CASSFSIGARWETQYF.

The chain employs TRBV29-1 and TRBJ2-1. CDR3 length: 12 amino acids. Germline assignment: CDR1 SQVTM and CDR2 ANQGSEA. The CDR3 sequence is CSAAHDYNEQFF.

This CDR3 reads CASSPRAWFWEQYF. The chain uses TRBV7-8 and TRBJ2-7; the D gene TCRdb calls, TRBD2, cannot be checked with no DNA. Germline CDR1 SGHVS, CDR2 FQNEAQ. The CDR3 consists of 14 residues.

The V call is TRBV12-3 or TRBV12-4, the J call TRBJ1-4. This CDR3 is built from 13 residues. The CDR3 loop is CASSVTENEKLFF.

The genes are TRBV7-3 and TRBJ2-1; TCRdb proposes TRBD2, but this gene call is untestable without DNA. Per the germline V gene, CDR1 is SGHTA and CDR2 is FQGTGA. The CDR3 length is 16 residues. CDR3 residues: CASSSPTSGTYNEQFF.

The rearrangement uses TRBV20-1 and TRBJ1-5; TCRdb designates TRBD1, a call that cannot be tested without DNA. The germline CDR1 and CDR2 sequences are DFQATT and SNEGSKA (reference sequence). This CDR3 region has 13 residues. The CDR3: CSARPDRAQPQHF.

This chain links TRBV19 with TRBJ2-7; TCRdb's assignment of TRBD1 cannot be checked, as there is no DNA. The CDR3 loop spans 15 amino acids. Germline values: CDR1 LNHDA, CDR2 SQIVND (reference sequence). The chain's CDR3 is CASSSQTGSSYEQYF.

The V gene is TRBV7-2, the J gene TRBJ2-7; TCRdb proposes TRBD1, but this gene call is untestable without DNA. Germline-derived CDR1 and CDR2 are SGHTA and FQGNSA. The CDR3 loop spans 15 amino acids. The CDR3 spells CASSSGPTSSYEQYF.

The chain couples TRBV4-1 to TRBJ2-3; TCRdb picks TRBD2, but there is no DNA to check that call. The CDR3 is made up of 17 amino acids. The germline V gene has CDR1 MGHRA and CDR2 YSYEKL. This CDR3 reads CASSRPSRAPFTDTQYF.

This chain connects TRBV18 to TRBJ2-5; checking the TCRdb D call of TRBD1 is not possible without DNA. The germline CDR1 and CDR2 sequences are KGHSH and LQKENI. The CDR3 has 14 amino acids. The CDR3 is CASSPGQGKKTQYF.

The chain carries TRBV12-3 or TRBV12-4 and TRBJ2-5; as DNA is missing, the TRBD1 call by TCRdb cannot be tested. CDR3 length: 15 amino acids. CDR3 sequence reads: CASSWNLGIGETQYF.